The 14 T cell receptor beta chains listed next were all sequenced from one sample in a study of T cell responses to AZD1222 COVID-19 vaccine. Assay: immunoSEQ multiplex PCR; the TCRdb copy retains only in-frame clones and omits some. The sample has over 150,000 clones, around 90% seen once; the top ten hold around 18%. The input for sequencing was peripheral blood, taken on day 0 of AZD1222 vaccination. All receptors come from an adult in good health.

This chain joins TRBV12-5 and TRBJ2-3, with TRBD1 matching 8 bases. Germline V gene data show CDR1 as LGHNT and CDR2 as FRNRAP. V was clipped by 1 base and J by 3 bases; unmatched bases: 3. The length of the CDR3 is 15 residues. CDR3 nucleotides: TGTGCTAGTGGTTTGGGACAGGGGTCAACAGATACGCAGTATTTT. This translates into CASGLGQGSTDTQYF. The whole variable domain, remainder taken from reference TRBV12-5 and TRBJ2-3, is DARVTQTPRHKVTEMGQEVTMRCQPILGHNTVFWYRQTMMQGLELLAYFRNRAPLDDSGMPKDRFSAEMPDATLATLKIQPSEPRDSAVYFCASGLGQGSTDTQYFGPGTRLTVL.

This clone was counted a single time. J is TRBJ1-2 and V is TRBV5-6; 11 nucleotides agree with TRBD1. Losses at the gene ends were 4 bases for V and 6 bases for J; bases not matched to a gene: 2. The germline V gene has CDR1 SGHDT and CDR2 YYEEEE. This CDR3 region has 13 residues. As DNA, the CDR3 is TGTGCCAGCAGCCGGACAGGGGGCGATGGCTACACCTTC. Protein: CASSRTGGDGYTF.

This chain joins TRBV5-1 and TRBJ2-5, with D tentatively TRBD1 or TRBD2 (5 bases each). V lost 3 bases and J 4 bases, leaving 16 bases between the germline ends. This CDR3 has 15 amino acids. Per germline, CDR1 SGHRS and CDR2 YFSETQ. CDR3 nucleotides: TGCGCCAGCAGCTCGAGCTGGGGGTCGGGAGAGACCCAGTACTTC. Translated, it gives CASSSSWGSGETQYF.

This clone was picked up one time. The chain carries TRBV6-5 and TRBJ1-5; 7 nucleotides align to TRBD1. The junction had 5 bases not matched to a gene; V was cut back by 7 bases and J by 5 bases. Looked up from germline, CDR1 is MNHEY and CDR2 is SVGAGI. This CDR3 contains 13 residues. The CDR3 DNA reads as TGTGCCAGCACGTCCCAGGGGGATCAGCCCCAGCATTTT. Translation gives CASTSQGDQPQHF.

The CDR3 DNA follows: TGTGCCAGCAGCTCCACATCAACTAGCACAGATACGCAGTATTTT. Its protein is CASSSTSTSTDTQYF. The J gene is TRBJ2-3, the V gene TRBV7-2; no firm D call. V lost 4 bases to trimming and J lost 0 bases, with 11 bases between them. Per the germline V gene, CDR1 is SGHTA and CDR2 is FQGNSA. The CDR3 has 15 residues.

The rearrangement uses TRBV19 and TRBJ1-3, with 7 nucleotides matching TRBD1. Germline V gene sequence: CDR1 LNHDA, CDR2 SQIVND (reference sequence). After removal of 6 bases from V and 7 bases from J, the junction contained 12 bases not matched to a gene. This CDR3 is 15 amino acids long. The CDR3 DNA reads TGTGCCAGTAGGAGACGACAGGGTGTGGGGAACACCATATATTTT. Amino acids: CASRRRQGVGNTIYF.

The chain employs TRBV7-8 and TRBJ1-4; no clear D. Per the germline V gene, CDR1 is SGHVS and CDR2 is FQNEAQ. Trimming took off 0 bases at V and 4 bases at J, with 6 bases between the two ends. The CDR3 length is 14 residues. CDR3 coding DNA: TGTGCCAGCAGCTTAGCGAGATTTAATGAAAAACTGTTTTTT. It codes for CASSLARFNEKLFF.

CDR3 in DNA: TGTGCCAGCAGTTACTACGGGAAGAACTATGGCTACACCTTC. Its protein product is CASSYYGKNYGYTF. This rearrangement joins TRBV6-5 to TRBJ1-2; no firm D call. Between the trimmed V and J ends, which lost 1 base and 2 bases, there was a span of 8 bases. In germline, CDR1 is MNHEY, CDR2 SVGAGI. There are 14 residues in the CDR3.

The CDR3 DNA sequence: TGCGCCAGCAGCGACCGGGAGGTCTCCTACGAGCAGTACTTC. This gives the protein CASSDREVSYEQYF. The rearrangement links TRBV5-1 to TRBJ2-7; the match to TRBD2 covers 7 bases. The V gene end was trimmed by 4 bases and the J gene end by 0 bases; junction bases not matched to a gene: 4. CDR3 length: 14 amino acids. Looked up from germline, CDR1 is SGHRS and CDR2 is YFSETQ.

J is TRBJ1-2 and V is TRBV3-1 (or the pseudogene TRBV3-2); 9 positions match TRBD1. This CDR3 region has 15 residues. V lost 3 bases to trimming and J lost 5 bases; unmatched junction nucleotides: 7. Per the germline V gene, CDR1 is LGHDT and CDR2 is YNNKEL (reference sequence). The CDR3, as DNA: TGTGCCAGCAGCCAGGCCCTGACAGGGGGTTATGGCTACACCTTC. Its protein is CASSQALTGGYGYTF.

The V call is TRBV5-6, the J call TRBJ1-1, with 7 bases identical to TRBD1. The CDR3 length is 13 residues. The V gene's germline CDR1 is SGHDT and CDR2 YYEEEE. Germline trimming cut 4 bases from V and 7 bases from J; bases unmatched to any gene: 7. CDR3 bases: TGTGCCAGCAGCCCGGACAGGAGCAATGAAGCTTTCTTT. Protein: CASSPDRSNEAFF.

The rearrangement joins TRBV28 to TRBJ1-5; D gene ambiguous. This CDR3 contains 12 residues. Germline V gene lookup returns CDR1 MDHEN and CDR2 SYDVKM. The V and J ends lost 10 bases and 4 bases respectively, with 11 bases between them. The CDR3 loop reads CATEVRNQPQHF. The CDR3 region has the DNA TGTGCCACGGAGGTTCGGAATCAGCCCCAGCATTTT.

The CDR3 region has the DNA TGTGCCAGCAGCAAAACTCAGGGGGCCACCACAGATACGCAGTATTTT. Protein product: CASSKTQGATTDTQYF. The J gene is TRBJ2-3, the V gene TRBV11-3, with 8 bases lining up with TRBD1. The CDR3 spans 16 residues. The V segment lost 5 bases and the J segment 2 bases; nucleotides outside the gene matches: 9. CDR1 is SGHNT and CDR2 is YENEEA in the germline V gene.

The chain combines TRBV2 with TRBJ2-4, with 7 bases aligning to TRBD1. V lost 6 bases to trimming and J lost 14 bases; unmatched junction nucleotides: 10. The CDR3 runs 12 residues. CDR1 is SNHLY and CDR2 is FYNNEI in the germline V gene. This chain's CDR3 is CASSGDRVSEYF. The CDR3 DNA reads as TGTGCCAGCAGCGGTGACAGGGTTTCCGAGTACTTC.